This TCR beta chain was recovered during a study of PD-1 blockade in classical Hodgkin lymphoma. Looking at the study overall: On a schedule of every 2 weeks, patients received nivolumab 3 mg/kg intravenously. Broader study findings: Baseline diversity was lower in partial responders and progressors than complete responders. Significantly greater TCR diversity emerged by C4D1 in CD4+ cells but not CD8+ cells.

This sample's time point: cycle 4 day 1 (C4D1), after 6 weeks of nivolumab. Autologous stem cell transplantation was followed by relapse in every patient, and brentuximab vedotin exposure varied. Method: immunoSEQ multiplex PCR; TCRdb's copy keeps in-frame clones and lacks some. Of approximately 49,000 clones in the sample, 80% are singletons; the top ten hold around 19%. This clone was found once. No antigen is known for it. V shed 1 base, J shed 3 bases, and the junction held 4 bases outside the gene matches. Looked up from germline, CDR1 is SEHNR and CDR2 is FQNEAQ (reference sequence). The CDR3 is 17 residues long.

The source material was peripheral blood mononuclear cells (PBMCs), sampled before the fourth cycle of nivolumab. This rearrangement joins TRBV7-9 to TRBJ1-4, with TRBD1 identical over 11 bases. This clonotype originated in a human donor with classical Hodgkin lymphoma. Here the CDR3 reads CASSLVGQGAPNEKLFF. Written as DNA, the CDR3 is TGTGCCAGCAGCTTAGTCGGACAGGGGGCCCCTAATGAAAAACTGTTTTTT.